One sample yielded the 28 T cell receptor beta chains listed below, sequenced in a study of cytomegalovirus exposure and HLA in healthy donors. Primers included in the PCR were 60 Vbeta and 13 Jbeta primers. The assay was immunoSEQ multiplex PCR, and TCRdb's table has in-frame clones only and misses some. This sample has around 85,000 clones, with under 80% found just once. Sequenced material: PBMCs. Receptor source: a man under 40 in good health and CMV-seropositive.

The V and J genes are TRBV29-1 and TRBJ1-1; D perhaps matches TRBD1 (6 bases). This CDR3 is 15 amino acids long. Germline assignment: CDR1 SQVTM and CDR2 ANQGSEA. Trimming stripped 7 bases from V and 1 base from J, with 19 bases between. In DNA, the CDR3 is TGCAGCGGCGACAGGTTGGGTGTCGGGAACACTGAAGCTTTCTTT. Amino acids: CSGDRLGVGNTEAFF.

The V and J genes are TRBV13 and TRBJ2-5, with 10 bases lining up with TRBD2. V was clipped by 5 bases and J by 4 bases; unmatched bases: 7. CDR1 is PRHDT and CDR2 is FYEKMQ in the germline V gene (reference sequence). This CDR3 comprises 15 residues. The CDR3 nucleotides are TGTGCCAGCAGCCCTAAGCGGGGGGGCGGAGAGACCCAGTACTTC. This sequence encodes CASSPKRGGGETQYF.

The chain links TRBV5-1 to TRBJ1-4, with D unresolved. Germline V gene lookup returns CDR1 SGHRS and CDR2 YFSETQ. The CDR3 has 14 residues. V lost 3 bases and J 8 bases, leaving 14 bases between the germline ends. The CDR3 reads CASSWTGSGEKLFF. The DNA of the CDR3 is TGCGCCAGCAGCTGGACTGGGTCTGGGGAAAAACTGTTTTTT.

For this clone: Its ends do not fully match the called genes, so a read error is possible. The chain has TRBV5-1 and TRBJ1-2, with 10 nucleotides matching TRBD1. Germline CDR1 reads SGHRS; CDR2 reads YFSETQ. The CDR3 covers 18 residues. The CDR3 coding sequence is TGCGCCAGCAGCTTGTCTGGGACAGGGGTTCTAGTAGGCTGTGGCTACCCCTTC. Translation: CASSLSGTGVLVGCGYPF.

The CDR3: CASSSSGAFSYEQYF. DNA of the CDR3: TGTGCCAGCAGCTCGAGCGGGGCCTTCTCCTACGAGCAGTACTTC. The chain combines TRBV11-2 with TRBJ2-7; 7 bases map to TRBD2. CDR3 size: 15 residues. Germline CDR1 reads SGHAT; CDR2 reads FQNNGV. Unmatched junction bases numbered 6, after V lost 4 bases and J lost 0 bases. Variable domain in full (rest from reference TRBV11-2 and TRBJ2-7): EAGVAQSPRYKIIEKRQSVAFWCNPISGHATLYWYQQILGQGPKLLIQFQNNGVVDDSQLPKDRFSAERLKGVDSTLKIQPAKLEDSAVYLCASSSSGAFSYEQYFGPGTRLTVT.

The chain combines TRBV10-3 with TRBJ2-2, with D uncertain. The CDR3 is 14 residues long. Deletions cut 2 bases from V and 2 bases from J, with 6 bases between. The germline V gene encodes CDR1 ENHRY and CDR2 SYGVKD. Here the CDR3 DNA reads TGTGCCATCAGTGAGGAGCCTAACACCGGGGAGCTGTTTTTT. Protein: CAISEEPNTGELFF.

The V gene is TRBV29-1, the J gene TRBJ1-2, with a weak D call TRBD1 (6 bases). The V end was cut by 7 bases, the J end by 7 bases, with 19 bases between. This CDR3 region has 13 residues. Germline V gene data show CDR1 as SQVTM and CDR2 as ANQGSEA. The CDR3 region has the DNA TGCAGCGCAAAGTCTGATCTGGGGGCTGGCTACACCTTC. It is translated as CSAKSDLGAGYTF.

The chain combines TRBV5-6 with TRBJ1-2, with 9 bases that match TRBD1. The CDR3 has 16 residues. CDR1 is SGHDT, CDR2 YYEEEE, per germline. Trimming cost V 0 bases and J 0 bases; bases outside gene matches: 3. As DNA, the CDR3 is TGTGCCAGCAGCTTGGGGGACAGGGATGCTAACTATGGCTACACCTTC. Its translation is CASSLGDRDANYGYTF.

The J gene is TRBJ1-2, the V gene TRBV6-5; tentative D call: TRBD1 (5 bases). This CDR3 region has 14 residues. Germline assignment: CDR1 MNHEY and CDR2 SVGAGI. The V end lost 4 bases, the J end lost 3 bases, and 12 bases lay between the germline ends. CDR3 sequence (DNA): TGTGCCAGCAGTTTCGGTGGGGGGGACTATGGCTACACCTTC. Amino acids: CASSFGGGDYGYTF.

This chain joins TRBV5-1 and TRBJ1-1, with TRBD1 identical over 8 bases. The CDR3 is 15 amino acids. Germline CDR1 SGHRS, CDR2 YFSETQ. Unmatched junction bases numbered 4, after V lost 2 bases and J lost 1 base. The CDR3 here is CASSFAGGANTEAFF. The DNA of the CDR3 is TGCGCCAGCAGCTTTGCAGGGGGCGCGAACACTGAAGCTTTCTTT.

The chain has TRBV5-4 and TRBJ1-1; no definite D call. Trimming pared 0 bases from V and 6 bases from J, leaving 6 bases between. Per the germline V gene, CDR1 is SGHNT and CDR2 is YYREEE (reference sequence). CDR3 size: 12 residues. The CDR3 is CASSLVSAEAFF. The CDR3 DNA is TGTGCCAGCAGCTTGGTCTCCGCTGAAGCTTTCTTT.

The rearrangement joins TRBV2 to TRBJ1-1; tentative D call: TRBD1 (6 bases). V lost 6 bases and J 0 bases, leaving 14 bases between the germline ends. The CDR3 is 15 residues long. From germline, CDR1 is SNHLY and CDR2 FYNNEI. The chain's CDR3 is CASSARGSLNTEAFF. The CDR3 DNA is TGTGCCAGCAGCGCCAGGGGCTCCCTGAACACTGAAGCTTTCTTT.

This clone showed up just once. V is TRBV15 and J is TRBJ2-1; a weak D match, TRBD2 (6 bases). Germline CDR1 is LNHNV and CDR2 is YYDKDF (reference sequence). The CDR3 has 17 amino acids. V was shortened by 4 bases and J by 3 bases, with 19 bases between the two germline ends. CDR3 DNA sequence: TGTGCCACCAGCAAGAACAGGAGGGCGGGCTTCTACAATGAGCAGTTCTTC. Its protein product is CATSKNRRAGFYNEQFF.

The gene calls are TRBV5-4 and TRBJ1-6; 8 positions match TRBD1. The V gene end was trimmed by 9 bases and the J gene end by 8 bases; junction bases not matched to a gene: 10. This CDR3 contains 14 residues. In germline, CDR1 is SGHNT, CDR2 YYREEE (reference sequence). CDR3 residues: CATKQGASDSPLHF. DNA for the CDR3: TGTGCCACCAAGCAGGGGGCAAGTGATTCACCCCTCCACTTT.

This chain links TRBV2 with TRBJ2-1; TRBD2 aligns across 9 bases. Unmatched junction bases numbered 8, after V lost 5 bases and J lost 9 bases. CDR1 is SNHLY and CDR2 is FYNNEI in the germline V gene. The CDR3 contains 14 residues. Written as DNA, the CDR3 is TGTGCCAGCAGTATCGGGACTAGCACTTCTGAGCAGTTCTTC. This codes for CASSIGTSTSEQFF.

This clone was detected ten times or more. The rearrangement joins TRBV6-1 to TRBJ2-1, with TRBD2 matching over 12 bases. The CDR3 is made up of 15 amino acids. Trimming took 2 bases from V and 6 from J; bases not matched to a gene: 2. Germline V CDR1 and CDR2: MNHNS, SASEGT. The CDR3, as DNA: TGTGCCAGCAGTGAACTAGCGGGGGGGCGCAATGAGCAGTTCTTC. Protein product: CASSELAGGRNEQFF.

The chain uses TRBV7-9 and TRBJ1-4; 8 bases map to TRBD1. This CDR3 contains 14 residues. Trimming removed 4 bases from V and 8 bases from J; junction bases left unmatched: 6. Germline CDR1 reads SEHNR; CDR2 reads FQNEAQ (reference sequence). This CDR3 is CASSSTGEREKLFF. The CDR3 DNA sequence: TGTGCCAGCAGCTCGACAGGGGAGAGGGAAAAACTGTTTTTT.

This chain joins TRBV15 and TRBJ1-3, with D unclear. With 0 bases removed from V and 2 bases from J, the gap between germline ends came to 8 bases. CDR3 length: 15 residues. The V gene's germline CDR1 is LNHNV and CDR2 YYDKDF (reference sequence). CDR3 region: CATSRDRGPGNTIYF. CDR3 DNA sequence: TGTGCCACCAGCAGAGATCGGGGTCCTGGAAACACCATATATTTT.

CDR3 loop: CASSLRAGENTEAFF. In DNA form, the CDR3 reads TGCGCCAGCAGCTTGAGGGCAGGGGAAAACACTGAAGCTTTCTTT. V is TRBV5-1 and J is TRBJ1-1; D possibly corresponds to TRBD1 (6 bases). There are 15 residues in the CDR3. Germline CDR1 is SGHRS and CDR2 is YFSETQ. V shed 1 base and J shed 2 bases, with 12 bases lying between them.

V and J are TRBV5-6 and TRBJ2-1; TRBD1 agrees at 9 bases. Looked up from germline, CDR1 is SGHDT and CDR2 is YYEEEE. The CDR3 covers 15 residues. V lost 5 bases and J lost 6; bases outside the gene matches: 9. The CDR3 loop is CASSPLTGGGNEQFF. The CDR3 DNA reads TGTGCCAGCAGTCCCCTGACAGGGGGAGGCAATGAGCAGTTCTTC.

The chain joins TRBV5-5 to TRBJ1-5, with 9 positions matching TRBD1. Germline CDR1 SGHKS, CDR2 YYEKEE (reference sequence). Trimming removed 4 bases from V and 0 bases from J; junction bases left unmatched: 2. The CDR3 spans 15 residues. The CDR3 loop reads CASSGTGNSNQPQHF. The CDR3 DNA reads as TGTGCCAGCAGCGGGACAGGGAATAGCAATCAGCCCCAGCATTTT.

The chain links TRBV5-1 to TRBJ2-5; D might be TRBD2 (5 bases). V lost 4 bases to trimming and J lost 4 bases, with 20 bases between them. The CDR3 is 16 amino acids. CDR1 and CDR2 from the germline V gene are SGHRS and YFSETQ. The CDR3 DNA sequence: TGCGCCAGCAGCCGAAGTCCGGGCCTCGAGGGAGAGACCCAGTACTTC. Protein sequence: CASSRSPGLEGETQYF.

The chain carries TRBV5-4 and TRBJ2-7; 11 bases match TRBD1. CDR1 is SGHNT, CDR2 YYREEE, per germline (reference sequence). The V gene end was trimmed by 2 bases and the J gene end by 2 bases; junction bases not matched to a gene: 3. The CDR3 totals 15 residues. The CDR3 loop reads CASSLGGQGAYEQYF. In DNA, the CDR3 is TGTGCCAGCAGCTTAGGGGGACAGGGGGCCTACGAGCAGTACTTC.

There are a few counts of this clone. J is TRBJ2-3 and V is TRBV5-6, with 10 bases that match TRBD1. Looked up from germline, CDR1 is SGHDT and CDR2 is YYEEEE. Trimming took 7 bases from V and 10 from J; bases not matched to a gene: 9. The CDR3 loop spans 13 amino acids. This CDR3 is CASRPQTGGAQYF. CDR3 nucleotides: TGTGCCAGCCGACCACAGACAGGGGGCGCGCAGTATTTT.

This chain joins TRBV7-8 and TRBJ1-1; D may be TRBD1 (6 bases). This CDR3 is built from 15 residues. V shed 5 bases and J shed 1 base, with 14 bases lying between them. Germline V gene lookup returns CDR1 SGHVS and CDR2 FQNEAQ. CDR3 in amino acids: CASSPFGTPNTEAFF. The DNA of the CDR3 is TGTGCCAGCAGCCCTTTCGGGACACCGAACACTGAAGCTTTCTTT.

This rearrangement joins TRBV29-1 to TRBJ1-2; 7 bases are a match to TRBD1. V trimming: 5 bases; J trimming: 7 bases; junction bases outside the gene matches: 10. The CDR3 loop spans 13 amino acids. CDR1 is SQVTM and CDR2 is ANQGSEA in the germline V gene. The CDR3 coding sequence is TGCAGCGTTTTAGACAGGGATCTAACTGGCTACACCTTC. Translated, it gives CSVLDRDLTGYTF.

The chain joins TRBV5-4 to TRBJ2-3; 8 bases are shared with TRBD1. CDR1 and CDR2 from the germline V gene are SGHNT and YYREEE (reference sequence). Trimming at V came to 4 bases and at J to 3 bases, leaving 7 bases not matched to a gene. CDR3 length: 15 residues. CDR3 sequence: CASSTGTGGTDTQYF. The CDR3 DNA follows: TGTGCCAGCAGCACCGGTACAGGGGGGACAGATACGCAGTATTTT.

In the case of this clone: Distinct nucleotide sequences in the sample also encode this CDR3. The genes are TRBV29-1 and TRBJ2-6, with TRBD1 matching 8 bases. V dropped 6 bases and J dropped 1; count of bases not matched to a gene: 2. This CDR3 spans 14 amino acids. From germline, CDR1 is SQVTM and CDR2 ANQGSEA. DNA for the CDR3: TGCAGCGTCGGACAGGGTTCTGGGGCCAACGTCCTGACTTTC. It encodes CSVGQGSGANVLTF.